The TCR beta chain under discussion was sequenced for a study of blood T cell repertoires in COVID-19 (dated by TCRdb to 2018 to 2020). Some background on the complete study: Samples from collaborators originated in the United States, Italy and Spain and spanned both the acute and convalescent phases of COVID-19. The prospective study material was composed of cDNA or gDNA derived from T cells, B-cell-depleted T cells, or PBMCs. Subjects who had been exposed to COVID-19, were actively infected with it, or had recovered from it provided the deeply sampled blood TCRbeta repertoires that made up the dataset. A freely available public database, intended as a resource for researchers studying the immune response to SARS-CoV-2, is where the repertoires were released. Where available, HLA class I and class II types were taken from metadata supplied by the sample provider and were not determined by assay-based typing. Samples were obtained from the ongoing ImmuneRACE study (first 160 participants) and from over 1,000 subjects provided by 6 global collaborators. A de-identified subject ID, COVID-19 status, age in years and sex were almost always included in the sample metadata. Overall results and qualifications from the work: How much clinical and demographic metadata was included differed by source and by participant, and the metadata was provided uncurated.

TCRbeta CDR3 regions were amplified from genomic DNA using the immunoSEQ Assay, a bias-controlled multiplex PCR. The source study handled its data this way. The number of nucleated cells in each sample was estimated from the amplification of reference gene primers within the assay. To quantify the absolute abundance of each unique TCRbeta CDR3 rearrangement, sequence reads were collapsed and filtered. For each sample, productive Simpson clonality was calculated as the square root of Simpson's diversity index across productive rearrangements. TCRdb took this table from immuneACCESS and kept in-frame rearrangements with V and J called. Such tables lack part of the clones; where checked against another copy, unresolved V genes explain under half of the gap, and the rest is unexplained. V and J calls and clone size follow that table, whereas D and trimming were derived from the DNA. Present in this sample are 200,000 to 300,000 clones, 85% to 90% of which were seen just once. Jointly, the top ten make up approximately 4% of the sample.

The collaborating institutions used their own protocols to collect whole blood in K2EDTA tubes. Collaborator samples were shipped for TCRbeta analysis as frozen whole blood, isolated PBMCs, or DNA extracted from either sample type. For this chain, trimming is 3 bases at the V end and 1 base at the J end, and the number of junction bases without a gene match is 5. From the germline V gene, CDR1 is MNHNS and CDR2 is SASEGT. Including the terminal cysteine and phenylalanine, the CDR3 comprises 16 residues. Solely the CDR3 DNA is kept, with 48 bases framed from the first base. About this clone: Its cognate antigen has yet to be identified. No quality values exist for individual bases; no much larger clone is one base distant.

The TCR was taken from a woman between 40 and 50 years old with acute or convalescent COVID-19. Material for sequencing was peripheral blood. The V gene is TRBV6-1 and the J gene is TRBJ1-5; the junction holds 8 bases that match TRBD1. In nucleotides, the sequence is TGTGCCAGCAGTGATCTGGACAGGGTAAGCAATCAGCCCCAGCATTTT. This yields the protein CASSDLDRVSNQPQHF.